This TCR beta chain was identified during a study of blood T cell repertoires in COVID-19. Assay used: immunoSEQ multiplex PCR; TCRdb lists only in-frame clones, some missing. The table has under 350,000 clones, 85% to 90% seen once. The CDR3 contains 15 residues. Germline CDR1 SEHNR, CDR2 FQNEAQ (reference sequence). J was trimmed by 3 bases and V by 4 bases; bases with no gene match: 9. The sample was PBMCs or T cells enriched from blood (not recorded which). The chain employs TRBV7-9 and TRBJ2-7; 7 nucleotides line up with TRBD2. The receptor comes from a man aged 25-45 years who had recovered from COVID-19. The CDR3 DNA reads TGTGCCAGCAGCTCTTATAGGGAGGGACGCTACGAGCAGTACTTC. This codes for CASSSYREGRYEQYF.